The 8 T cell receptor beta chains given below trace back to one sample, sequenced in a study of T cell responses to AZD1222 COVID-19 vaccine (dated by TCRdb to the early 2020s). Explained via the paper, the time point label denotes: about 28 days (+/-7) after the second vaccine dose. Library creation used the immunoSEQ multiplex PCR assay. TCRdb carries this immuneACCESS record with in-frame sequences only. Its versions omit some clonotypes, under half of them owing to an unresolved V gene in the studies checked, with the rest unexplained. Across this sample there are 150,000 to 200,000 clones, with around 92% seen only once. The biggest ten clones account for about 1% of the sample. The source material was peripheral blood, sampled 28 days after the second AZD1222 dose. All receptors come from an adult who received the AZD1222 COVID-19 vaccine.

The chain couples TRBV10-3 to TRBJ1-1; no clear D. V gave up 8 bases and J gave up 1 base, with 14 bases separating them. This CDR3 is built from 14 residues. Germline CDR1 is ENHRY and CDR2 is SYGVKD. The CDR3 loop is CAIRDPLKNTEAFF. CDR3 nucleotide sequence: TGTGCCATCCGGGATCCTTTGAAGAACACTGAAGCTTTCTTT.

The CDR3 region has the DNA TGTGCCAGCAGTTTATGGGGAGGGGCCGGAGAGACCCAGTACTTC. It encodes CASSLWGGAGETQYF. The chain has TRBV27 and TRBJ2-5, with 7 bases that match TRBD2. The CDR3 contains 15 residues. With 1 base clipped from V and 4 bases from J, the junction kept 6 bases outside the gene matches. The germline V gene encodes CDR1 MNHEY and CDR2 SMNVEV (reference sequence).

V gene TRBV4-1 combines with J gene TRBJ2-7, with no clear D. The V gene's germline CDR1 is MGHRA and CDR2 YSYEKL. Trimming shortened V by 0 bases and J by 7 bases, and 10 bases separated the two germline ends. This CDR3 region has 13 residues. CDR3 amino acids: CASSQDGRNEQYF. The CDR3 bases are TGCGCCAGCAGCCAAGATGGGCGGAATGAGCAGTACTTC.

This clone was detected only once. The chain links TRBV5-8 to TRBJ1-2; TRBD1 agrees at 10 bases. The germline CDR1 and CDR2 sequences are SGHTS and YDEGEE. This CDR3 comprises 13 residues. V lost 3 bases and J lost 7; bases outside the gene matches: 3. CDR3 DNA sequence: TGTGCCAGCAGCTGGACAGGGGGAAGTGGCTACACCTTC. Its translation: CASSWTGGSGYTF.

The chain recombines TRBV7-8 with TRBJ2-1, with 10 bases aligning to TRBD1. V lost 7 bases, J lost 3 bases, and 9 bases stayed unmatched. Germline values: CDR1 SGHVS, CDR2 FQNEAQ. The CDR3 consists of 16 residues. For the CDR3, the DNA is TGTGCCAGCAACCGTATAGACAGGGGGCTCTACAATGAGCAGTTCTTC. It is translated as CASNRIDRGLYNEQFF.

J is TRBJ2-7 and V is TRBV29-1, with 7 bases aligning to TRBD1. V trimming: 6 bases; J trimming: 2 bases; junction bases outside the gene matches: 4. In germline, CDR1 is SQVTM, CDR2 ANQGSEA. The CDR3 has 12 amino acids. This CDR3 reads CSVETGTYEQYF. Here the CDR3 DNA reads TGCAGCGTCGAGACAGGGACCTACGAGCAGTACTTC.

This clone was seen only once. This chain connects TRBV7-9 to TRBJ1-1, with D possibly being TRBD1 (6 bases). In germline, CDR1 is SEHNR, CDR2 FQNEAQ (reference sequence). The CDR3 is made up of 16 amino acids. Deletions cut 4 bases from V and 0 bases from J, with 15 bases between. This CDR3 is CASSYPGHPVNTEAFF. CDR3 in DNA: TGTGCCAGCAGCTACCCGGGACATCCGGTGAACACTGAAGCTTTCTTT.

This chain joins TRBV7-9 and TRBJ2-7, with 7 bases that match TRBD1. With 5 bases clipped from V and 3 bases from J, the junction kept 7 bases outside the gene matches. The CDR3 has 14 residues. The germline V gene has CDR1 SEHNR and CDR2 FQNEAQ (reference sequence). CDR3 sequence reads: CASSRSDRDYEQYF. CDR3 in DNA: TGTGCCAGCAGCCGATCCGACAGGGACTACGAGCAGTACTTC. Combining the CDR3 with reference TRBV7-9 and TRBJ2-7 gives the whole variable domain DTGVSQNPRHKITKRGQNVTFRCDPISEHNRLYWYRQTLGQGPEFLTYFQNEAQLEKSRLLSDRFSAERPKGSFSTLEIQRTEQGDSAMYLCASSRSDRDYEQYFGPGTRLTVT.